This note documents a single T cell receptor beta chain sequence. Its antigen remains unidentified. This record belongs to a study of molecular identifiers for immune sequencing clone quantification. Bulk TCR library preparation followed previously described methods with listed TCR primers. TCRdb processed the PCR reads anew with MiXCR; each CDR3 protein has one entry. The repertoire holds 460,000 or so distinct CDR3 sequences, with about 20% as singletons. For naive CD8 T cells, sorting used the CD8+CD4-CCR7+CD45RA+ phenotype. Study observations and caveats: Naive cells had under 1% of molecules in clones above 20 RNA copies, effectors over 99%.

Trimming took 5 bases from V and 6 from J, leaving 15 bases between them. This CDR3 is built from 14 residues. CDR1 SGHVS and CDR2 FNYEAQ come from the germline V gene. The rearrangement joins TRBV7-6 to TRBJ2-3, with D perhaps TRBD2 (6 bases). This clonotype was sampled from a human donor in good health. Some libraries in this study had Jurkat cell RNA spiked in. Sequenced input: naive CD8+ T cells from blood, with Jurkat cell RNA spiked in. Described subset: FACS-sorted CD8+CD4-CCR7+CD45RA+ naive T cells. The CDR3 loop reads CASSLDYSADTQYF. The CDR3 DNA reads as TGTGCCAGCAGCCTGGACTATTCTGCGGATACGCAGTATTTT.